What follows describes a single T cell receptor (beta chain). As yet, its antigen is unknown. This entry belongs to a study of T cell responses to AZD1222 COVID-19 vaccine. Study conclusions and caveats: Unmutated variant regions are reportedly targeted by nearly half of spike-specific TCRs. Spike as a whole was targeted by vaccine-associated CD4 TCRs, dominant at 160-218 and 743-854. With two AZD1222 doses given, Spike-specific TCR breadth and depth both rose. Most donors were white British, females outnumbered males, and clonal diversity was possibly underestimated.

Clones were read by immunoSEQ multiplex PCR, and TCRdb kept only the in-frame ones, dropping some. The data contain about 140,000 clones, approximately 90% of them singletons. CDR1 is SQVTM and CDR2 is ANQGSEA in the germline V gene. The CDR3 sequence is 13 residues long. Trimming at V came to 7 bases and at J to 6 bases, leaving 6 bases not matched to a gene. The TCR sequence derives from an adult who received the AZD1222 COVID-19 vaccine. V and J are TRBV29-1 and TRBJ2-2, with TRBD2 matching over 9 bases. Specimen: peripheral blood, collected 28 days after the second AZD1222 dose. CDR3 loop: CSGRRGGPGELFF. CDR3 nucleotide sequence: TGCAGCGGCCGGCGGGGGGGGCCCGGGGAGCTGTTTTTT.